The present TCR beta chain was sequenced within a study of cytomegalovirus exposure and HLA in healthy donors. General study points: Rates of TCR association differed by HLA locus in a later analysis, with DRB1 highest and HLA-C lowest. A link between a missense DCLRE1C variant and TCR beta V- and J-gene trimming emerged from a later analysis.

Vbeta (60) and Jbeta (13) primers were used in the PCR. TCRdb's table, derived via immunoSEQ multiplex PCR, lists solely in-frame clones and lacks some. The sample includes just over 150,000 clones, over 80% seen only once; the top ten take around 6.9%. As to this clone: Its target is not known.

The V gene's germline CDR1 is MGHDK and CDR2 SYGVNS. Trimming took off 1 base at V and 4 bases at J, with 7 bases between the two ends. The length of the CDR3 is 13 residues. The chain recombines TRBV25-1 with TRBJ2-5; D ambiguous. The clonotype comes from a male donor in good health and CMV-seropositive. The specimen was PBMCs. As DNA, the CDR3 is TGTGCCAGCAGTGAATTGAGGCGAGAGACCCAGTACTTC. The encoded protein is CASSELRRETQYF. Full variable domain (rest looked up from reference TRBV25-1 and TRBJ2-5): EADIYQTPRYLVIGTGKKITLECSQTMGHDKMYWYQQDPGMELHLIHYSYGVNSTEKGDLSSESTVSRIRTEHFPLTLESARPSHTSQYLCASSELRRETQYFGPGTRLLVL.